Below, 26 T cell receptor beta chains from the same sample are listed, as sequenced in a study of blood T cell repertoires in COVID-19. Assay used: immunoSEQ multiplex PCR; TCRdb lists only in-frame clones, some missing. This table has 200,000 to 300,000 clones, around 84% appearing once. Sample: peripheral blood. These receptors were collected from a man aged 55 to 70 with acute or convalescent COVID-19.

The chain couples TRBV4-3 to TRBJ2-2; 7 positions match TRBD2. With V trimmed by 0 bases and J by 4 bases, 8 bases remained unmatched. Germline V gene lookup returns CDR1 LGHNA and CDR2 YSLEER. This CDR3 is 17 amino acids long. The CDR3 region is CASSQDPSGGSTGELFF. DNA for the CDR3: TGCGCCAGCAGCCAAGACCCTAGCGGTGGGAGCACCGGGGAGCTGTTTTTT.

This chain connects TRBV10-3 to TRBJ2-7; TRBD1 is a possible D gene (6 bases). The CDR3 spans 15 residues. Looked up from germline, CDR1 is ENHRY and CDR2 is SYGVKD. V lost 3 bases, J lost 2 bases, and 14 bases lay in between. The CDR3 is CAISDGVQGTYEQYF. The DNA of the CDR3 is TGTGCCATCAGTGATGGGGTCCAGGGGACCTACGAGCAGTACTTC.

The chain has TRBV5-1 and TRBJ2-4; the match to TRBD1 covers 9 bases. CDR1 and CDR2 (germline): SGHRS, YFSETQ. Trimming removed 4 bases from V and 10 bases from J; junction bases left unmatched: 6. This CDR3 has 13 amino acids. The DNA of the CDR3 is TGCGCCAGCAGCCCTTCGGACAGGGGAATTCAGTACTTC. Translation: CASSPSDRGIQYF.

This chain connects TRBV27 to TRBJ2-6, with a possible D match to TRBD1 (6 bases). CDR1 and CDR2 from the germline V gene are MNHEY and SMNVEV (reference sequence). The V and J ends lost 4 bases and 4 bases respectively, with 11 bases between them. There are 15 residues in the CDR3. The chain's CDR3 is CASSSRGGGANVLTF. CDR3 sequence (DNA): TGTGCCAGCAGTTCCCGTGGGGGCGGGGCCAACGTCCTGACTTTC.

V is TRBV7-9 and J is TRBJ2-7; TRBD1 agrees at 7 bases. This CDR3 comprises 16 residues. The ends lost 1 base at V and 0 bases at J; junction bases unmatched: 6. The germline gives CDR1 SEHNR, CDR2 FQNEAQ (reference sequence). The CDR3 is CASSLVTGQFSYEQYF. DNA for the CDR3: TGTGCCAGCAGCTTAGTGACGGGACAGTTCTCCTACGAGCAGTACTTC.

The V gene is TRBV27, the J gene TRBJ2-3, with D possibly matching TRBD2 (5 bases). V was shortened by 2 bases and J by 2 bases, with 11 bases between the two germline ends. The length of the CDR3 is 15 residues. CDR1 MNHEY and CDR2 SMNVEV come from the germline V gene (reference sequence). CDR3 nucleotide sequence: TGTGCCAGCAGTTTACTGAGGGCTCCCACAGATACGCAGTATTTT. Translation: CASSLLRAPTDTQYF.

This clone came up a few times. V and J are TRBV19 and TRBJ1-5, with no clear D. The germline V and J ends were trimmed by 3 bases and 0 bases, with 6 bases remaining between them. CDR1 and CDR2 (germline): LNHDA, SQIVND (reference sequence). The CDR3 has 14 residues. The CDR3 DNA sequence: TGTGCCAGTAGTATGTCCTATAGCAATCAGCCCCAGCATTTT. Protein sequence: CASSMSYSNQPQHF.

The chain has TRBV5-1 and TRBJ2-1; 9 nucleotides align to TRBD2. Looked up from germline, CDR1 is SGHRS and CDR2 is YFSETQ. After removal of 7 bases from V and 4 bases from J, the junction contained 9 bases not matched to a gene. The CDR3 is made up of 15 amino acids. In DNA form, the CDR3 reads TGCGCCAGCTCGGGGGCACTAGCGGGTTACAATGAGCAGTTCTTC. Amino acids: CASSGALAGYNEQFF.

This rearrangement joins TRBV24-1 to TRBJ1-5, with 9 bases that match TRBD1. With V trimmed by 9 bases and J by 4 bases, 12 bases remained unmatched. Germline CDR1 reads KGHDR; CDR2 reads SFDVKD. This CDR3 has 16 residues. CDR3 bases: TGTGCCACCCTTTTTCGGACACAGGGGGCTAATCAGCCCCAGCATTTT. Translation gives CATLFRTQGANQPQHF.

The chain is built from TRBV10-1 and TRBJ1-4, with D perhaps TRBD1 (5 bases). Between the trimmed V and J ends, which lost 5 bases and 10 bases, there was a span of 14 bases. The germline CDR1 and CDR2 sequences are WNHNN and SYGVQD (reference sequence). CDR3 length equals 13 residues. DNA of the CDR3: TGCGCCAGCAGTCCGGCCCTCGGGGGAAAACTGTTTTTT. This encodes CASSPALGGKLFF.

This sequence joins TRBV7-9 and TRBJ2-3; TRBD2 agrees at 7 bases. The V gene end was trimmed by 2 bases and the J gene end by 2 bases; junction bases not matched to a gene: 7. Germline CDR1 SEHNR, CDR2 FQNEAQ (reference sequence). The CDR3 length is 16 residues. Written as DNA, the CDR3 is TGTGCCAGCAGCTTATCAGGAGCGGGGCCCACAGATACGCAGTATTTT. Translating it yields CASSLSGAGPTDTQYF.

The J gene is TRBJ2-7, the V gene TRBV9; 8 nucleotides agree with TRBD2. With V trimmed by 0 bases and J by 6 bases, 5 bases remained unmatched. The CDR3 runs to 14 residues. Germline loops: CDR1 SGDLS, CDR2 YYNGEE. The CDR3 DNA is TGTGCCAGCAGCGTAGATACTAGCGGAGGCGAGCAGTACTTC. Protein product: CASSVDTSGGEQYF.

The rearrangement links TRBV19 to TRBJ1-1, with TRBD1 identical over 7 bases. Trimming removed 7 bases from V and 6 bases from J; junction bases left unmatched: 8. Germline V gene sequence: CDR1 LNHDA, CDR2 SQIVND (reference sequence). The CDR3 totals 13 residues. DNA of the CDR3: TGTGCCAGTAAGGAGACAGGGCCCCCTGAAGCTTTCTTT. Protein product: CASKETGPPEAFF.

This clone has more than one count but fewer than ten. The chain joins TRBV9 to TRBJ2-7; TRBD1 matches at 8 bases. This CDR3 contains 16 residues. From germline, CDR1 is SGDLS and CDR2 YYNGEE. With V trimmed by 0 bases and J by 4 bases, 9 bases remained unmatched. The CDR3 spells CASSVGQGSPQYEQYF. The CDR3 DNA sequence: TGTGCCAGCAGCGTAGGACAGGGGTCCCCCCAGTACGAGCAGTACTTC. The whole variable domain, remainder taken from reference TRBV9 and TRBJ2-7, is DSGVTQTPKHLITATGQRVTLRCSPRSGDLSVYWYQQSLDQGLQFLIQYYNGEERAKGNILERFSAQQFPDLHSELNLSSLELGDSALYFCASSVGQGSPQYEQYFGPGTRLTVT.

The chain is built from TRBV5-1 and TRBJ1-2, with D perhaps matching TRBD1 (6 bases). CDR1 and CDR2 (germline): SGHRS, YFSETQ. V lost 4 bases, J lost 2 bases, and 9 bases lay in between. The CDR3 contains 13 residues. The CDR3 nucleotides are TGCGCCAGCAGCGATACAGGGAACTATGGCTACACCTTC. This gives the protein CASSDTGNYGYTF.

The chain carries TRBV9 and TRBJ1-2; D is undetermined. The V and J ends lost 3 bases and 4 bases respectively, with 22 bases between them. The CDR3 is 17 residues long. In germline, CDR1 is SGDLS, CDR2 YYNGEE. The CDR3: CASSAAGSSAYGYGYTF. CDR3 bases: TGTGCCAGCAGCGCCGCGGGGTCGAGTGCGTACGGCTATGGCTACACCTTC.

The DNA of the CDR3 is TGTGCCAGCAACTACCGGGGGAGCTCCTACAATGAGCAGTTCTTC. Its protein product is CASNYRGSSYNEQFF. The V and J genes are TRBV2 and TRBJ2-1; tentatively, D is TRBD2 (6 bases). Looked up from germline, CDR1 is SNHLY and CDR2 is FYNNEI. Trimming cost V 7 bases and J 0 bases, with 13 bases left between them. This CDR3 region has 15 residues.

The V gene is TRBV28, the J gene TRBJ2-7, with 11 nucleotides matching TRBD1. The CDR3 extends over 13 amino acids. The junction had 6 bases not matched to a gene; V was cut back by 8 bases and J by 6 bases. Per the germline V gene, CDR1 is MDHEN and CDR2 is SYDVKM. The CDR3 here is CASQSGQGAEQYF. The CDR3 DNA reads as TGTGCCAGCCAGTCCGGACAGGGGGCCGAGCAGTACTTC.

V is TRBV15 and J is TRBJ2-2, with D tentatively TRBD2 (5 bases). The CDR3 covers 15 residues. Deletions cut 1 base from V and 1 base from J, with 7 bases between. The germline V gene encodes CDR1 LNHNV and CDR2 YYDKDF (reference sequence). DNA for the CDR3: TGTGCCACCAGCAGAGGGGAGATGAACACCGGGGAGCTGTTTTTT. Its protein product is CATSRGEMNTGELFF.

V usage is TRBV27 and J usage is TRBJ1-5; D may be TRBD1 (5 bases). CDR3 length: 13 amino acids. Looked up from germline, CDR1 is MNHEY and CDR2 is SMNVEV (reference sequence). V gave up 5 bases and J gave up 6 bases, with 11 bases separating them. In DNA, the CDR3 is TGTGCCAGCAGTCCAGGGCCAACTCAGCCCCAGCATTTT. Its translation is CASSPGPTQPQHF.

The chain joins TRBV5-1 to TRBJ2-1; D uncertain. V lost 2 bases and J 6 bases, leaving 18 bases between the germline ends. Germline assignment: CDR1 SGHRS and CDR2 YFSETQ. CDR3 length: 16 amino acids. This CDR3 reads CASSFTPNPESNEQFF. The CDR3 DNA sequence: TGCGCCAGCAGCTTTACCCCGAACCCGGAGAGCAATGAGCAGTTCTTC. The variable domain in full, with the rest retrieved from reference TRBV5-1 and TRBJ2-1, is KAGVTQTPRYLIKTRGQQVTLSCSPISGHRSVSWYQQTPGQGLQFLFEYFSETQRNKGNFPGRFSGRQFSNSRSEMNVSTLELGDSALYLCASSFTPNPESNEQFFGPGTRLTVL.

The chain employs TRBV7-9 and TRBJ1-1, with D possibly TRBD1 on 6 matching bases. CDR1 and CDR2 (germline): SEHNR, FQNEAQ (reference sequence). The CDR3 has 14 amino acids. The V and J ends lost 4 bases and 7 bases respectively, with 16 bases between them. The CDR3 nucleotides read TGTGCCAGCAGCTCACAGGGTTCCATGGTTGAAGCTTTCTTT. It codes for CASSSQGSMVEAFF.

The V gene is TRBV3-1 (or the pseudogene TRBV3-2), the J gene TRBJ1-1; D gene ambiguous. The CDR3 length is 11 residues. The V end was cut by 3 bases, the J end by 7 bases, with 6 bases between. Per the germline V gene, CDR1 is LGHDT and CDR2 is YNNKEL (reference sequence). The CDR3 here is CASSHGVEAFF. CDR3 DNA sequence: TGTGCCAGCAGCCACGGGGTTGAAGCTTTCTTT.

This chain connects TRBV5-6 to TRBJ2-7; D might be TRBD2 (5 bases). This CDR3 contains 13 residues. CDR1 and CDR2 (germline): SGHDT, YYEEEE. The V gene lost 0 bases and the J gene lost 5 bases, with 9 bases spanning the gap. CDR3 sequence reads: CASSLGFGNEQYF. The CDR3 region has the DNA TGTGCCAGCAGCTTGGGGTTCGGGAACGAGCAGTACTTC. The full variable domain, rest sourced from reference TRBV5-6 and TRBJ2-7, is DAGVTQSPTHLIKTRGQQVTLRCSPKSGHDTVSWYQQALGQGPQFIFQYYEEEERQRGNFPDRFSGHQFPNYSSELNVNALLLGDSALYLCASSLGFGNEQYFGPGTRLTVT.

V is TRBV6-5 and J is TRBJ2-1, with 11 bases fitting TRBD2. V shed 1 base and J 4 bases; nucleotides not matched to a gene: 3. This CDR3 contains 16 residues. Germline values: CDR1 MNHEY, CDR2 SVGAGI. CDR3 DNA: TGTGCCAGCAGTTACTTCTCTAGCGGGGGGTACAATGAGCAGTTCTTC. Protein: CASSYFSSGGYNEQFF.

This clone has more than one count but fewer than ten. The chain carries TRBV24-1 and TRBJ2-7; maybe TRBD1 (6 bases). Germline CDR1 KGHDR, CDR2 SFDVKD. The V gene lost 11 bases and the J gene lost 3 bases, with 25 bases spanning the gap. This CDR3 has 16 residues. The CDR3 nucleotides are TGTGCCAGCTTTTCAGGACAGCCACAAAAAATCTACGAGCAGTACTTC. Translating gives CASFSGQPQKIYEQYF.